The entry below gives a single T cell receptor beta chain sequence along with its context. The source of the sample is a study of shared T cell receptors in the human thymus. CDR1 and CDR2 from the germline V gene are MGHRA and YSYEKL. The CDR3 runs 14 residues. TCRdb keeps only in-frame clones here, not all; method: immunoSEQ multiplex PCR. This table has hundreds of thousands of clones, 70% to 90% appearing once. The same specimen was also included in a second study, on human thymus T cells. As that report states: Thymic samples were excised during corrective heart operations. There were highly overlapping thymic repertoires among unrelated individuals, as related research reported.

The rearrangement links TRBV4-1 to TRBJ2-5, with D maybe TRBD2 (5 bases). The DNA end favors TRBJ2-7, so the J call may be wrong. Material for sequencing was thymocytes. This receptor was identified in a boy in the first two years of life with a congenital heart defect. The CDR3 bases are TGCGCCAGCAGCCAAGAGAGGGAATCCTACGAGCAGTACTTC. As protein: CASSQERESYEQYF.